This TCR beta chain was identified during a study of OX40 agonist ivuxolimab in advanced cancers. Study-wide results and limits: Average numbers of expanded clones were greater in CD8+ T cells than in CD4+.

This CDR3 is 18 amino acids long. The V segment lost 0 bases and the J segment 6 bases; nucleotides outside the gene matches: 12. Germline V CDR1 and CDR2: MGHRA, YSYEKL. Profiled with immunoSEQ multiplex PCR; TCRdb holds only in-frame clones, not every one. The sample includes about 28,000 clones, roughly nine tenths seen only once; the top ten take approximately 25%. As regards this clone: Its antigen is as yet unknown.

The rearrangement uses TRBV4-1 and TRBJ2-7; the match to TRBD2 covers 12 bases. Material: CD4+ or CD8+ T cells sorted from blood, obtained in a trial of the OX40 agonist ivuxolimab. The sequence came from an adult with an advanced solid tumor such as melanoma, head and neck, liver or kidney cancer. CDR3 region: CASSQEPRLAGAFSEQYF. The CDR3 nucleotides read TGCGCCAGCAGCCAAGAACCCCGACTAGCGGGAGCCTTCTCCGAGCAGTACTTC.